Detailed here is one TCR beta chain. These data come from a study of patients and donors after allogeneic stem cell transplantation. Germline CDR1 and CDR2: SGHRS and YFSETQ. The ends lost 1 base at V and 4 bases at J; junction bases unmatched: 4. The CDR3 is made up of 15 amino acids. From the RT-PCR reads, TCRdb called clonotypes with MiXCR, one entry per CDR3 protein. There are about 57,000 distinct CDR3 sequences in the sample; 13% occur only once, and about a third lies in the top ten. The sequence was collected from a human donor who was either an allogeneic HSCT recipient or a stem cell or donor lymphocyte infusion donor (not recorded which). It is not recorded whose cells these are; they may come from a transplant donor. The chain links TRBV5-1 to TRBJ2-2; TRBD2 aligns across 7 bases. Sequencing input: blood, either unsorted or a sorted T cell fraction (not recorded which). CDR3 residues: CASSLRGESTGELFF. The CDR3 region has the DNA TGCGCCAGCAGCTTGCGGGGGGAGAGCACCGGGGAGCTGTTTTTT.